These 9 T cell receptor beta chains share one sample of origin, sequenced in a study of beta chain features in type 1 diabetes. Sequencing targeted expressed TCRB transcripts, as all isolated RNA had been reverse transcribed. The assay was immunoSEQ multiplex PCR, and TCRdb's table has in-frame clones only and misses some. The data hold roughly 350,000 clones, with 9.5% to 10% observed a single time. Overall study results and limits: Moderately but significantly shorter TCRB CDR3s were found in Type 1 diabetes patients in all four CD4+ subsets.

The antigens of these receptors remain unknown. The specimen sequenced was central memory CD4+ T cells from blood. Source of these receptors: a man aged 25-45 years with type 1 diabetes.

This clone was counted only a few times. This chain joins TRBV4-3 and TRBJ2-3; possibly TRBD1 or TRBD2 for D (6 bases each). Germline V gene data show CDR1 as LGHNA and CDR2 as YSLEER. There are 14 residues in the CDR3. The V gene lost 5 bases and the J gene lost 4 bases, with 13 bases spanning the gap. The CDR3 bases are TGCGCCAGCAGCTTTTTCGGGGGCGCAGATACGCAGTATTTT. Amino acids: CASSFFGGADTQYF.

The chain carries TRBV5-4 and TRBJ1-1, with a weak D call TRBD1 (5 bases). The V gene's germline CDR1 is SGHNT and CDR2 YYREEE (reference sequence). Trimming took 1 base from V and 1 from J, leaving 14 bases between them. The CDR3 extends over 16 amino acids. The CDR3: CASSLPQGRGNTEAFF. CDR3 DNA sequence: TGTGCCAGCAGCTTGCCCCAGGGTCGAGGGAACACTGAAGCTTTCTTT. Filled out from reference TRBV5-4 and TRBJ1-1, the complete variable domain reads ETGVTQSPTHLIKTRGQQVTLRCSSQSGHNTVSWYQQALGQGPQFIFQYYREEENGRGNFPPRFSGLQFPNYSSELNVNALELDDSALYLCASSLPQGRGNTEAFFGQGTRLTVV.

The chain carries TRBV7-2 and TRBJ2-3; TRBD1 is a possible D gene (6 bases). Trimming took off 6 bases at V and 2 bases at J, with 18 bases between the two ends. In germline, CDR1 is SGHTA, CDR2 FQGNSA. The CDR3 totals 16 residues. The CDR3 here is CASSRSPTGYTDTQYF. Here the CDR3 DNA reads TGTGCCAGCAGTCGATCTCCGACAGGATACACAGATACGCAGTATTTT. The full variable domain, with the rest looked up from reference TRBV7-2 and TRBJ2-3, is GAGVSQSPSNKVTEKGKDVELRCDPISGHTALYWYRQSLGQGLEFLIYFQGNSAPDKSGLPSDRFSAERTGGSVSTLTIQRTQQEDSAVYLCASSRSPTGYTDTQYFGPGTRLTVL.

The V gene is TRBV28, the J gene TRBJ1-5; D unresolved. Germline V gene sequence: CDR1 MDHEN, CDR2 SYDVKM. The CDR3 is 12 amino acids. The V and J ends lost 8 bases and 5 bases respectively, with 10 bases between them. CDR3 in amino acids: CASGPIDQPQHF. In DNA form, the CDR3 reads TGTGCCAGCGGACCAATAGATCAGCCCCAGCATTTT.

Only a few counts were recorded for this clone. V gene TRBV2 combines with J gene TRBJ2-1, with a possible D match to TRBD2 (6 bases). The CDR3 runs 14 residues. V lost 7 bases to trimming and J lost 6 bases, with 16 bases between them. Germline values: CDR1 SNHLY, CDR2 FYNNEI. CDR3 coding DNA: TGTGCCAGCACACAACAGGCCGGGGGCAATGAGCAGTTCTTC. It encodes CASTQQAGGNEQFF. The whole variable domain, remainder taken from reference TRBV2 and TRBJ2-1, is EPEVTQTPSHQVTQMGQEVILRCVPISNHLYFYWYRQILGQKVEFLVSFYNNEISEKSEIFDDQFSVERPDGSNFTLKIRSTKLEDSAMYFCASTQQAGGNEQFFGPGTRLTVL.

This clone was seen a few times. The rearrangement uses TRBV19 and TRBJ2-1; 13 nucleotides align to TRBD2. With 9 bases clipped from V and 9 bases from J, the junction kept 8 bases outside the gene matches. The CDR3 contains 14 residues. Germline values: CDR1 LNHDA, CDR2 SQIVND (reference sequence). In DNA form, the CDR3 reads TGTGCCAGGGGTACTAGCGGGAGGGCCGGTGAGCAGTTCTTC. This sequence encodes CARGTSGRAGEQFF.

In DNA, the CDR3 is TGTGCCAGTAGTCCCCGAGGGCAGCTGAACACCGGGGAGCTGTTTTTT. Encoded protein: CASSPRGQLNTGELFF. This chain links TRBV19 with TRBJ2-2; possibly TRBD2 for D (5 bases). V dropped 5 bases and J dropped 1 base, with 14 bases sitting between them. Germline assignment: CDR1 LNHDA and CDR2 SQIVND (reference sequence). This CDR3 region has 16 residues.

In its sample, this clone was seen a few times. CDR3 residues: CASSRQGFMRYMAKNIQYF. CDR3 coding DNA: TGTGCCAGCAGTAGACAGGGTTTTATGAGGTATATGGCCAAAAACATTCAGTACTTC. The chain joins TRBV6-4 to TRBJ2-4, with TRBD1 matching over 7 bases. This CDR3 spans 19 amino acids. V shed 5 bases and J 1 base; nucleotides not matched to a gene: 17. Per germline, CDR1 MRHNA and CDR2 SNTAGT.

This clone was seen a handful of times. The chain is built from TRBV6-5 and TRBJ2-7, with a weak D call TRBD1 (6 bases). The CDR3 has 12 amino acids. V was clipped by 0 bases and J by 7 bases, with 7 bases between them. From germline, CDR1 is MNHEY and CDR2 SVGAGI. This CDR3 is CASSYSGQEQYF. CDR3 nucleotide sequence: TGTGCCAGCAGTTACTCCGGACAGGAGCAGTACTTC.